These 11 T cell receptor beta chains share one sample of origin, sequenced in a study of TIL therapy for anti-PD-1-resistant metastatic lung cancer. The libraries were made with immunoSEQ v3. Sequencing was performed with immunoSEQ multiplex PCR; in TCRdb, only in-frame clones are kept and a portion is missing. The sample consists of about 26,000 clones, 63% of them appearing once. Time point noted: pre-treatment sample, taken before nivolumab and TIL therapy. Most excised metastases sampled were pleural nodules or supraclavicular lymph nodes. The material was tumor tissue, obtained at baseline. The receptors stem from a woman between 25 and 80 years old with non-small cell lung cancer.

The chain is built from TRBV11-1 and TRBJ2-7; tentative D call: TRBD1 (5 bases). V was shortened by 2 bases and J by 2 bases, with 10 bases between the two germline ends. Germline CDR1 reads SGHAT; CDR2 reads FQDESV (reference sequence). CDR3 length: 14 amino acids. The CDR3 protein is CASSLIGAAYEQYF. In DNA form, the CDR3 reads TGTGCCAGCAGCTTAATTGGGGCCGCCTACGAGCAGTACTTC.

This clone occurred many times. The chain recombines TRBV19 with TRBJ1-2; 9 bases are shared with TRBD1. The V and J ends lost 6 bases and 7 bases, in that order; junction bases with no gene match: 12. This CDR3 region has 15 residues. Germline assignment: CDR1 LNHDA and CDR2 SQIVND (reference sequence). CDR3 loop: CASRNPGQGIGGYTF. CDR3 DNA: TGTGCCAGTAGAAATCCGGGACAGGGAATCGGTGGCTACACCTTC.

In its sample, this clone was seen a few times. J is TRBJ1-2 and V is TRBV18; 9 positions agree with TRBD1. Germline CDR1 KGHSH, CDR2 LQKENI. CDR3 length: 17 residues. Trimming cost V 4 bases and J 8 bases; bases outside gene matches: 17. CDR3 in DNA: TGTGCCAGCTCACTCCAAGTAAGAGGGACAGGGAGTGGAGGCTACACCTTC. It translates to CASSLQVRGTGSGGYTF. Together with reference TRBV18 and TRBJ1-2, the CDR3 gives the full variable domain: NAGVMQNPRHLVRRRGQEARLRCSPMKGHSHVYWYRQLPEEGLKFMVYLQKENIIDESGMPKERFSAEFPKEGPSILRIQQVVRGDSAAYFCASSLQVRGTGSGGYTFGSGTRLTVV.

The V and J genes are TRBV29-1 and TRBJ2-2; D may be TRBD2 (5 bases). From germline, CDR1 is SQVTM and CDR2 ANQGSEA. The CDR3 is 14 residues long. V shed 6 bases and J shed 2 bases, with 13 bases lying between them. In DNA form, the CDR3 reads TGCAGCGTAGAGTACGAGGGTAACACCGGGGAGCTGTTTTTT. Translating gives CSVEYEGNTGELFF.

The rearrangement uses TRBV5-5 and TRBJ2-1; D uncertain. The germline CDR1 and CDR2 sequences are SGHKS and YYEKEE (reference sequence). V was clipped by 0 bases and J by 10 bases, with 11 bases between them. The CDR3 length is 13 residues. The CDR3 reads CASSLGPPWEQFF. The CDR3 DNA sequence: TGTGCCAGCAGCTTGGGCCCTCCATGGGAGCAGTTCTTC. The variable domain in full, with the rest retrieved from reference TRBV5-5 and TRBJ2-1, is DAGVTQSPTHLIKTRGQQVTLRCSPISGHKSVSWYQQVLGQGPQFIFQYYEKEERGRGNFPDRFSARQFPNYSSELNVNALLLGDSALYLCASSLGPPWEQFFGPGTRLTVL.

This CDR3 is CASSLAWEQFF. As DNA, the CDR3 is TGTGCCAGCAGCTTAGCCTGGGAGCAGTTCTTC. The V and J genes are TRBV7-9 and TRBJ2-1; D not resolved. Trimming left V 0 bases short and J 10 bases short, with 4 bases between. Germline loops: CDR1 SEHNR, CDR2 FQNEAQ (reference sequence). The CDR3 is 11 residues long.

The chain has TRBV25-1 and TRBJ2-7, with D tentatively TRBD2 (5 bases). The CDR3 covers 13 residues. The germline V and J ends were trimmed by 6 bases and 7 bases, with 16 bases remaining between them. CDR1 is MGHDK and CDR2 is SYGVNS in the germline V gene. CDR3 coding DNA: TGTGCCAGCAGCCAACTAGGGATGGGGGAGCAGTACTTC. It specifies CASSQLGMGEQYF.

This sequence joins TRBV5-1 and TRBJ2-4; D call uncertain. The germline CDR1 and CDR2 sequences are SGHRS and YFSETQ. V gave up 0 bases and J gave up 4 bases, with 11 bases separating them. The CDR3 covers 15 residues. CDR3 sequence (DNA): TGCGCCAGCAGCTTGGCCGGGTCGGAGAAAAACATTCAGTACTTC. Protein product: CASSLAGSEKNIQYF.

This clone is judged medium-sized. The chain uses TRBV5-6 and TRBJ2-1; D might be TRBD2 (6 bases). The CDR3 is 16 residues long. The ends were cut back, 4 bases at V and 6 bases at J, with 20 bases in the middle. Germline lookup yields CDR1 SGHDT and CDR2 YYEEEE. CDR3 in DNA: TGTGCCAGCAGCCTGACCCTAGCGCCGATAGGCAATGAGCAGTTCTTC. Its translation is CASSLTLAPIGNEQFF.

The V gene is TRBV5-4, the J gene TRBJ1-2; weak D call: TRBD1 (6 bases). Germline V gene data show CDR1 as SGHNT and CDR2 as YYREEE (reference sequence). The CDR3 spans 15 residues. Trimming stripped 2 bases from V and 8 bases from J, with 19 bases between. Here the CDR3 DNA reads TGTGCCAGCAGCTTAAACGGACAGACCCTCGGGGGCTACACCTTC. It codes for CASSLNGQTLGGYTF.

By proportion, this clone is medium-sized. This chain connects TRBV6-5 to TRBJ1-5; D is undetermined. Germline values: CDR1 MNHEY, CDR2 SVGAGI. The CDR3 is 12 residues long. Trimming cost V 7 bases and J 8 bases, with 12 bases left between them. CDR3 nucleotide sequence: TGTGCCAGCAACACTCTTGGAGAGCCCCAGCATTTT. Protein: CASNTLGEPQHF.